This record covers a single TCR beta chain. Its antigen is currently unknown. Profiling relied on immunoSEQ multiplex PCR, and the TCRdb table lists in-frame clones only, not all of them. This table has fewer than 200,000 clones, roughly nine tenths appearing once. Trimming shortened V by 5 bases and J by 3 bases, and 13 bases separated the two germline ends. This CDR3 spans 15 amino acids. Germline V gene data show CDR1 as SNHLY and CDR2 as FYNNEI. The sample is drawn from a study of T cell responses to AZD1222 COVID-19 vaccine. General study points: The study found Spike-specific TCR breadth and depth rose after two AZD1222 doses. Variant regions that are unmutated are reportedly the target of nearly half of spike-specific TCRs. Repertoires were obtained only post-peak T cell response. The donor group comprised mostly white British people and more females; the analysis possibly underestimated clonal diversity.

The chain recombines TRBV2 with TRBJ2-2; D might be TRBD1 or TRBD2, each matching 5 bases. Here the sequenced sample was peripheral blood, taken 28 days after the second AZD1222 dose. This sequence originates from an adult who received the AZD1222 COVID-19 vaccine. The CDR3 protein is CASSLRGADTGELFF. The CDR3 nucleotides are TGTGCCAGCAGTCTGAGGGGAGCGGACACCGGGGAGCTGTTTTTT.